This T cell receptor beta chain was sequenced for a study of control samples from healthy donors and cancer patients. Trimming took off 4 bases at V and 8 bases at J, with 9 bases between the two ends. This CDR3 region has 12 residues. Germline V lookup: CDR1 SGHTS, CDR2 YDEGEE. The protocol was immunoSEQ multiplex PCR, while the TCRdb copy is restricted to in-frame clones and leaves out a portion. This sample has about 150,000 clones; 93% occur once, and the top ten carry over 2%. This sequence joins TRBV5-8 and TRBJ1-4; D unresolved. The origin of this receptor is a middle-aged man in good health. Sequencing was performed on blood. This CDR3 is CASSLDGEKLFF. In nucleotides, the CDR3 is TGTGCCAGCAGCCTAGACGGCGAAAAACTGTTTTTT.